This TCR beta chain derives from a study of CD8 T cells in ankylosing spondylitis. Broader study findings: What appeared characteristic of ankylosing spondylitis blood was a TCR beta motif of fewer than ten highly homologous variants.

TCRdb re-analysed the 5' RACE reads in MiXCR, keeping a single row per CDR3 protein. Of more than 650,000 distinct CDR3 sequences detected, around 11% appear once; the ten largest clones hold roughly 0.51%. The germline gives CDR1 LNHDA, CDR2 SQIVND (reference sequence). The CDR3 is 15 amino acids. V lost 3 bases, J lost 8 bases, and 17 bases lay in between. With regard to this clonotype: Its antigen is undetermined.

This chain uses TRBV19 with TRBJ2-1, with D possibly being TRBD1 or TRBD2 (5 bases each). Sequencing was done on a sample of blood, either unsorted or a sorted T cell fraction (not recorded which). This TCR was sampled from a male donor with ankylosing spondylitis. As DNA, the CDR3 is TGTGCCAGTAGTATCGACTTGAGGGGTGGGGATGAGCAGTTCTTC. Its protein product is CASSIDLRGGDEQFF.